This T cell receptor (beta chain) was documented in a study of blood T cell repertoires in COVID-19. Study information: The United States, Italy and Spain supplied acute and convalescent COVID-19 samples.

In the original analysis: Amplification of reference gene primers provided the estimated nucleated cell counts. TCRdb keeps only in-frame clones here, not all; method: immunoSEQ multiplex PCR. V, J and clone size are taken as reported in that table, and D and trimming were inferred from the DNA itself. The repertoire includes about 29,000 clones, roughly 73% of them detected once, and 7.8% sits in the top ten. Sequencing was done on a sample of peripheral blood. The TCR was taken from a woman in her 70s with active or convalescent COVID-19.

CDR3 nucleotide sequence: TGTGCCAGTAGTATGTCCGGGGAGATCTATGGCTACACCTTC. Its protein product is CASSMSGEIYGYTF. V usage is TRBV19 and J usage is TRBJ1-2; D ambiguous. From germline, CDR1 is LNHDA and CDR2 SQIVND (reference sequence). The CDR3 loop spans 14 amino acids. V lost 3 bases and J 4 bases, leaving 12 bases between the germline ends.